The clone carrying this TCR beta chain came up a few times. V shed 7 bases and J shed 3 bases, with 10 bases lying between them. The CDR3 has 12 residues. Germline loops: CDR1 SQVTM, CDR2 ANQGSEA. The record originates from a study of blood T cell repertoires in COVID-19. Background on the study: Sites across the United States, Italy and Spain contributed samples from acute and convalescent COVID-19. T cells, B-cell-depleted T cells, or PBMCs provided the cDNA or gDNA that served as material.

The assay was immunoSEQ multiplex PCR, and TCRdb's table has in-frame clones only and misses some. This sample has around 50,000 clones, with approximately 90% found just once. The chain employs TRBV29-1 and TRBJ1-5; D is uncertain. The TCR sequence derives from a woman aged 60-75 years with COVID-19, enrolled during active disease. Material: peripheral blood. In DNA, the CDR3 is TGCAGCGCCATACCACACAATCAGCCCCAGCATTTT. Protein product: CSAIPHNQPQHF.